This T cell receptor beta chain was captured by sequencing in a study of blood T cell repertoires in COVID-19. About the research overall: Nucleic acid was either cDNA or gDNA, and it came from T cells, B-cell-depleted T cells, or PBMCs.

Per the original data handling: Nucleated cell counts were estimated from reference gene primer amplification. Produced via immunoSEQ multiplex PCR; TCRdb's table is partial and in-frame only. Clone size and V and J calls were adopted from that table, with D and trimming inferred from the DNA. The sample yields roughly 100,000 clones, 91% seen once. CDR1 is SGHVS, CDR2 FNYEAQ, per germline. This CDR3 is 15 amino acids long. V lost 1 base to trimming and J lost 2 bases, with 11 bases between them. The TCR sequence derives from a man younger than 35 with acute or convalescent COVID-19. Sample: peripheral blood. The V gene is TRBV7-6, the J gene TRBJ1-1; D is possibly TRBD1 (5 bases). The CDR3 region has the DNA TGTGCCAGCAGCTTAGAGTACGACAGCAACACTGAAGCTTTCTTT. It specifies CASSLEYDSNTEAFF. The full variable domain, completed using reference TRBV7-6 and TRBJ1-1, is GAGVSQSPRYKVTKRGQDVALRCDPISGHVSLYWYRQALGQGPEFLTYFNYEAQQDKSGLPNDRFSAERPEGSISTLTIQRTEQRDSAMYRCASSLEYDSNTEAFFGQGTRLTVV.